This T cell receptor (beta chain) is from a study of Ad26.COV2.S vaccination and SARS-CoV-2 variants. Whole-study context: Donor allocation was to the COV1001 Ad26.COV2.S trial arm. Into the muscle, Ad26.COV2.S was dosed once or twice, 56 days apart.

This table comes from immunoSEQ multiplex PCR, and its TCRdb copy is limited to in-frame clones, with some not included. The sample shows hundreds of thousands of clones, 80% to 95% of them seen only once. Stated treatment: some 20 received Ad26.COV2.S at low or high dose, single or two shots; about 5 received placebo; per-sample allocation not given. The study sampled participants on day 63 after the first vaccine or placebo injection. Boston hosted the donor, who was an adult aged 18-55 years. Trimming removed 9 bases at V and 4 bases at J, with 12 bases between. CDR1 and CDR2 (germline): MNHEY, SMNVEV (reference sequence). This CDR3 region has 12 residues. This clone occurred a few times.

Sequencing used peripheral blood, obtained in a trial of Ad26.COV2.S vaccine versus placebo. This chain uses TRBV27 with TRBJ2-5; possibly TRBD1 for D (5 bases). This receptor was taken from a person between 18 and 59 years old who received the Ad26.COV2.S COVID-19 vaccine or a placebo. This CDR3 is CASMTAGETQYF. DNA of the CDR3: TGTGCCAGTATGACAGCTGGAGAGACCCAGTACTTC.